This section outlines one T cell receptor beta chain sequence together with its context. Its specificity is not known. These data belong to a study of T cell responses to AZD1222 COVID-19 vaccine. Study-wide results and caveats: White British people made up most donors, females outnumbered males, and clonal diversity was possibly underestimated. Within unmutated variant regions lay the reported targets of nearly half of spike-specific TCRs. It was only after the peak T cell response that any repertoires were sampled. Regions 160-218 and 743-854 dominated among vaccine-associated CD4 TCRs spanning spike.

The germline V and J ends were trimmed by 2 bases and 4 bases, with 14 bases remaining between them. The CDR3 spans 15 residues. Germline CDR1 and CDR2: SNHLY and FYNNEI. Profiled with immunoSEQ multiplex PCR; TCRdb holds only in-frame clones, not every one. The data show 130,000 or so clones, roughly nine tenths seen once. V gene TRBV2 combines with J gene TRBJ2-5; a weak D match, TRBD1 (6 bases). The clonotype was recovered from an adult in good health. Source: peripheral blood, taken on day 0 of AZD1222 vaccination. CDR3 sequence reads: CASSERWTRGETQYF. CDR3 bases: TGTGCCAGCAGTGAACGATGGACCAGGGGAGAGACCCAGTACTTC.